A selection of T cell receptor beta chains follows, all from one sample in a study of PD-1 blockade in classical Hodgkin lymphoma. Only in-frame clones appear in the TCRdb table, and some are missing; sequencing was by immunoSEQ multiplex PCR. Counted here are over 50,000 clones, about 85% occurring once; the ten biggest clones make up approximately 15%. Sequences were derived from peripheral blood mononuclear cells (PBMCs), sampled at baseline. The source of these receptors is a human donor with classical Hodgkin lymphoma. The conserved cysteine and the conserved F or W are not part of the CDR3 here.

TRBJ2-2 | TRBV4-3 | ASSRSGLAGNTGELF
TRBJ2-3 | TRBV27 | ASSQLRTGRDTQY
TRBJ2-6 | TRBV27 | ASSLWGGNSGANVLT
TRBJ1-2 | TRBV30 | AWSPTGNYGYT
TRBJ1-2 | TRBV28 | ASSPTWGGGGYT
TRBJ1-1 | TRBV4-1 | ASRQQGTTEAF
TRBJ1-2 | TRBV27 | ASSLFGGNGYT
TRBJ1-1 | TRBV11-3 | ASSLPPARNTEAF
TRBJ2-3 | TRBV7-9 | ASSLQSDTQY
TRBJ1-1 | TRBV11-3 | ASRWGGGTEAF
TRBJ2-3 | TRBV11-3 | ASSQRLRSSIDTQY
TRBJ2-3 | TRBV6-4 | ASSSGLAGAGDTQY
TRBJ2-1 | TRBV7-3 | ASSFGTYPSEQF
TRBJ2-3 | TRBV10-3 | AGGSTDTQY
TRBJ1-5 | TRBV18 | ASSPRESNQPQH
TRBJ1-1 | TRBV4-1 | ASSQVKSTWGTEAF
TRBJ2-2 | TRBV25-1 | ASSESHNTGELF
TRBJ2-6 | TRBV6-1 | ASLETASGANVLT
TRBJ2-1 | TRBV5-1 | ASSFSSSYNEQF
TRBJ2-1 | TRBV5-1 | ASSLDGNYNEQF
TRBJ2-7 | TRBV5-4 | ASSWGGTFSYEQY
TRBJ1-4 | TRBV10-3 | AISESATGATNEKLF